The 9 T cell receptor beta chains in this list originate from one sample, sequenced in a study of response to subunit inactivated influenza vaccine. TCRdb redid the calling of the RT-PCR reads with MiXCR, one entry per CDR3 protein. The sample lists over 800,000 distinct CDR3 sequences, around 20% seen once, with 10% in the top ten. The sample here was PBMCs from blood, taken 4 to 6 days after vaccination. These TCRs come from a man between 50 and 59 years old who received an inactivated influenza vaccine.

The chain joins TRBV13 to TRBJ2-7; a weak D match, TRBD2 (6 bases). This CDR3 has 15 amino acids. CDR1 is PRHDT and CDR2 is FYEKMQ in the germline V gene (reference sequence). The germline V and J ends were trimmed by 0 bases and 3 bases, with 12 bases remaining between them. The chain's CDR3 is CASSLGGTDLYEQYF. DNA of the CDR3: TGTGCCAGCAGCTTAGGCGGGACTGATCTCTACGAGCAGTACTTC. Variable domain in full (rest from reference TRBV13 and TRBJ2-7): AAGVIQSPRHLIKEKRETATLKCYPIPRHDTVYWYQQGPGQDPQFLISFYEKMQSDKGSIPDRFSAQQFSDYHSELNMSSLELGDSALYFCASSLGGTDLYEQYFGPGTRLTVT.

This clonotype has more than one count but fewer than ten. CDR3 in amino acids: CASRPPGAINEQFF. The CDR3 nucleotides read TGCGCCAGCAGGCCACCCGGGGCTATCAATGAGCAGTTCTTC. This sequence joins TRBV5-1 and TRBJ2-1; D is possibly TRBD1 or TRBD2 (5 bases each). Germline CDR1 SGHRS, CDR2 YFSETQ. CDR3 size: 14 residues. The V end lost 5 bases, the J end lost 6 bases, and 15 bases lay between the germline ends.

This chain links TRBV29-1 with TRBJ2-7; D unresolved. Germline V lookup: CDR1 SQVTM, CDR2 ANQGSEA. The CDR3 is made up of 12 amino acids. The ends were cut back, 3 bases at V and 2 bases at J, with 8 bases in the middle. The CDR3: CSVELGAYEQYF. The CDR3 nucleotides read TGCAGCGTTGAGCTAGGTGCCTACGAGCAGTACTTC.

This clonotype was recorded a few times. The chain links TRBV21-1 to TRBJ2-3; the table's D gene call, TRBD2, was not cross checked with the DNA. TRBV21-1 counts as a pseudogene. There are 19 residues in the CDR3. In DNA, the CDR3 is TGTGCCAGTTCGAAAGAGGATGGGCCGACTGAAACGAGCACAGATACGCAGTATTTT. Protein product: CASSKEDGPTETSTDTQYF.

V gene TRBV5-1 combines with J gene TRBJ1-1; TRBD1 matches at 7 bases. CDR3 size: 16 residues. Trimming cost V 2 bases and J 2 bases; bases outside gene matches: 9. Germline assignment: CDR1 SGHRS and CDR2 YFSETQ. CDR3 bases: TGCGCCAGCAGCTTTCCGAGACAGGGACACAACACTGAAGCTTTCTTT. Translation gives CASSFPRQGHNTEAFF.

The rearrangement links TRBV6-5 to TRBJ2-5; D is unclear. In germline, CDR1 is MNHEY, CDR2 SVGAGI. Trimming took off 2 bases at V and 7 bases at J, with 14 bases between the two ends. The CDR3 contains 14 residues. The CDR3 reads CASSYLGKTGTQYF. The CDR3 DNA follows: TGTGCCAGCAGTTACCTGGGAAAGACGGGGACCCAGTACTTC.

This clonotype was seen a few times. The genes are TRBV4-1 and TRBJ2-1; the D gene is possibly TRBD1 (6 bases). Per germline, CDR1 MGHRA and CDR2 YSYEKL. The CDR3 length is 12 residues. V lost 0 bases to trimming and J lost 12 bases, with 9 bases between them. DNA of the CDR3: TGCGCCAGCAGCCAAGAGGGGGCGGGGCAGTTCTTC. Its translation is CASSQEGAGQFF.

In this sample, this clonotype turned up a few times. CDR3 bases: TGTGCCAGTAGCGCCAGGGGTTACAATGAGCAGTTCTTC. The encoded protein is CASSARGYNEQFF. V usage is TRBV19 and J usage is TRBJ2-1; tentatively, D is TRBD1 (6 bases). V dropped 6 bases and J dropped 4 bases, with 10 bases sitting between them. Germline CDR1 reads LNHDA; CDR2 reads SQIVND (reference sequence). CDR3 length: 13 residues.

The chain links TRBV20-1 to TRBJ2-3, with D perhaps matching TRBD2 (6 bases). This CDR3 region has 13 residues. Germline CDR1 is DFQATT and CDR2 is SNEGSKA (reference sequence). The CDR3 DNA follows: TGCAGGGCCGCCGGGTTTAGCGGCCATACGCAGTATTTT. Translated: CRAAGFSGHTQYF.